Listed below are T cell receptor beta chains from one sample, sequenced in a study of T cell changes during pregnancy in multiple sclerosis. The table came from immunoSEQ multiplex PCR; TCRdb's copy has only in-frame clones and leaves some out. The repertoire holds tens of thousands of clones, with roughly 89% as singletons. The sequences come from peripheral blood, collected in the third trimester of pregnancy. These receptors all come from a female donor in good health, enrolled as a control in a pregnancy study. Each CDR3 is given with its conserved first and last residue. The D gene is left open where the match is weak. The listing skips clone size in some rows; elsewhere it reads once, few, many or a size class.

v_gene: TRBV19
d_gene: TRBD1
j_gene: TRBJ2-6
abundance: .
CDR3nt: TGTGCCAGTAGTGTGACAGGGACTGGGGCCAACGTCCTGACTTTC
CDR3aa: CASSVTGTGANVLTF

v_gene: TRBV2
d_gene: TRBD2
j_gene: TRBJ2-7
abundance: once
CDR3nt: TGTGCCAGCATGGGGGCTAGCGGGAGGTACGAGCAGTACTTC
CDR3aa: CASMGASGRYEQYF

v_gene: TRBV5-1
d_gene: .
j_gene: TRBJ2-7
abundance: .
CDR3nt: TGCGCCAGCAGCTTTGGGCCTACCTACGAGCAGTACTTC
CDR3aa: CASSFGPTYEQYF

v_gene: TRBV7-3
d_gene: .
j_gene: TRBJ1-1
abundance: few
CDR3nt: TGTGCCAGCAGCTCAAAGGGGGGGACTGAAGCTTTCTTT
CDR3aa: CASSSKGGTEAFF

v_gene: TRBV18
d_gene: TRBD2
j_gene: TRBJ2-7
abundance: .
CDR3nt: TGTGCCAGCTCACCTGGGACTAGCGGATACGAGCAGTACTTC
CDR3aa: CASSPGTSGYEQYF

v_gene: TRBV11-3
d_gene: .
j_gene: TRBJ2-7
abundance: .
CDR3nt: TGTGCCAGCAGCGCCAGGGGAGGGTACGAGCAGTACTTC
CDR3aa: CASSARGGYEQYF

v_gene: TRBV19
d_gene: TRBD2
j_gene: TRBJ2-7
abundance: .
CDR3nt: TGTGCCAGTAGTATGGGGAGGGGCTACGAGCAGTACTTC
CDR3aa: CASSMGRGYEQYF

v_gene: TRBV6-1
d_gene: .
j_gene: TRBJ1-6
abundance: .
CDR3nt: TGTGCCAGCGGCGGGACGCTCGGTAATTCACCCCTCCACTTT
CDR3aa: CASGGTLGNSPLHF

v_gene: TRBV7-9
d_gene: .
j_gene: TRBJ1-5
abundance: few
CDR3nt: TGTGCCAGCAGCCAATCCGGAACCCCAGGGCAGCCCCAGCATTTT
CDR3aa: CASSQSGTPGQPQHF

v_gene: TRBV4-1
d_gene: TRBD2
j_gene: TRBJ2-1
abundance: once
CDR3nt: TGCGCCAGCAGCTCCAGCGGGGGGATTAATGAGCAGTTCTTC
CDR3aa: CASSSSGGINEQFF

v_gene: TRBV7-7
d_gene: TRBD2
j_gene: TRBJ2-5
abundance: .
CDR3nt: TGTGCTAGCAGCCGGGGGGTGCAAGAGACCCAGTACTTC
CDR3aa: CASSRGVQETQYF

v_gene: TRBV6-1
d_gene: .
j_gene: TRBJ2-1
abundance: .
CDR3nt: TGTGCCAGCAGTCCGACAGAGAACCCCTACAATGAGCAGTTCTTC
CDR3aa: CASSPTENPYNEQFF

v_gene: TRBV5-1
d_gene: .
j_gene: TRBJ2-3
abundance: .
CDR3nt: TGCGCCAGCAGCTTGCTCCCTAGCACAGATACGCAGTATTTT
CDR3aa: CASSLLPSTDTQYF

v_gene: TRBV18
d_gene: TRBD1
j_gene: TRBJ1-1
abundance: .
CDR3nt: TGTGCCAGCTCGCTCCAATCCTACGGGACAGGGAAAGAAGCTTTCTTT
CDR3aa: CASSLQSYGTGKEAFF

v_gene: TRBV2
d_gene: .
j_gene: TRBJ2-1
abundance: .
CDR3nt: TGTGCCACAAAAAGGGGGGGGCTTTCGGGGAATGAGCAGTTCTTC
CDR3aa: CATKRGGLSGNEQFF

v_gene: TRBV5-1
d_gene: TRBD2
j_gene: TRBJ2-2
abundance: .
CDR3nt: TGCGCCAGCAGCTTGAAATCGGGATCGGCGGGAGGGCCCGGCGGGGAGCTGTTTTTT
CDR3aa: CASSLKSGSAGGPGGELFF

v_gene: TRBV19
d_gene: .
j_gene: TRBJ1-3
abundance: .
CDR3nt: TGTGCCAGTAGTATTCGACAGAGCCTTGGAAACACCATATATTTT
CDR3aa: CASSIRQSLGNTIYF

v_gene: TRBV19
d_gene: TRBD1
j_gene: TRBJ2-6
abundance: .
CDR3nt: TGTGCCAGTAGTACTCGACAGGGCTCTCCTGGGGCCAACGTCCTGACTTTC
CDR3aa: CASSTRQGSPGANVLTF

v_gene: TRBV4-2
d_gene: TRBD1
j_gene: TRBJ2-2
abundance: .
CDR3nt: TGTGCCAGCAGCCTAGCGGGACAGGGGAAGACCGGGGAGCTGTTTTTT
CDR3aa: CASSLAGQGKTGELFF

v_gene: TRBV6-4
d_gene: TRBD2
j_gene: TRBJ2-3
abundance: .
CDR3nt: TGTGCCAGCAGTGACTCTAGCGGGGGCACAGATACGCAGTATTTT
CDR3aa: CASSDSSGGTDTQYF

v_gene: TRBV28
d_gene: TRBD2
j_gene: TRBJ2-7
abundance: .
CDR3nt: TGTGCCAGCAGTTTCTCGAGCGGGAGTATCCACGAGCAGTACTTC
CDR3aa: CASSFSSGSIHEQYF

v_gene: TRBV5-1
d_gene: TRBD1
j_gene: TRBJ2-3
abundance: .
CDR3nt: TGCGCCAGCAGCCAACAGGGGTCAGATACGCAGTATTTT
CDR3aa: CASSQQGSDTQYF

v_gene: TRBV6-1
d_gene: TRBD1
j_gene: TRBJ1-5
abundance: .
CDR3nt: TGTGCCAGCAGTGGGGGGACAGCGAATCAGCCCCAGCATTTT
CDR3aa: CASSGGTANQPQHF

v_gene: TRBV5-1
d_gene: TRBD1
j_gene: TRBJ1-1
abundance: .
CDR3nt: TGCGCCAGCAGCTTAAACAGGGGAATGAACACTGAAGCTTTCTTT
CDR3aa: CASSLNRGMNTEAFF

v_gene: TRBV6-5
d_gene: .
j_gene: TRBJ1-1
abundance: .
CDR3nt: TGTGCCAGCACCCCGGGAGGAAGAAGCACTGAAGCTTTCTTT
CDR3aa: CASTPGGRSTEAFF

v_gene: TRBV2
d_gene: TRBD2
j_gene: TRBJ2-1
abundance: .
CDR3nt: TGTGCCAGCAGCGCCAGAGCGGGAGACCCCAATGAGCAGTTCTTC
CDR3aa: CASSARAGDPNEQFF

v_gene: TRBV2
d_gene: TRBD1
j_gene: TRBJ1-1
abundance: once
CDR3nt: TGTGCCAGCAGTGGCCCAGGGGGCGAAACACCGAACACTGAAGCTTTCTTT
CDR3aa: CASSGPGGETPNTEAFF

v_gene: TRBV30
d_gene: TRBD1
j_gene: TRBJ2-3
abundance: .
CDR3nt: TGTGCCTGGGCTGAGACAGGGTCAAATACGCAGTATTTT
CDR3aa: CAWAETGSNTQYF

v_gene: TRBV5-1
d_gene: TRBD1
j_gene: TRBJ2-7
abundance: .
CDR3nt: TGCGCCAGCAGCTTTAGGGGACAGGGTTACGAGCAGTACTTC
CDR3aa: CASSFRGQGYEQYF

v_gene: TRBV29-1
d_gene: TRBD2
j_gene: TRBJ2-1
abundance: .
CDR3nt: TGCAGCGTTGAAGGCACATCTGGGACTAGCGAGTACAATGAGCAGTTCTTC
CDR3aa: CSVEGTSGTSEYNEQFF

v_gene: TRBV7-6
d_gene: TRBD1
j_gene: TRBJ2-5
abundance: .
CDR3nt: TGTGCCAGCAGCGCCCCGGGACAGGGCCGCGAGACCCAGTACTTC
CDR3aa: CASSAPGQGRETQYF

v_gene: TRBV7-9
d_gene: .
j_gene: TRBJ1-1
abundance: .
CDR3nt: TGTGCCAGCACCTTCGGGAACACTGAAGCTTTCTTT
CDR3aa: CASTFGNTEAFF

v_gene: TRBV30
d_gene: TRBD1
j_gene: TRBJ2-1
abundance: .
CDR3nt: TGTGCCTGGAGTAGGGACAGCGGTCCCTACAATGAGCAGTTCTTC
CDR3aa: CAWSRDSGPYNEQFF

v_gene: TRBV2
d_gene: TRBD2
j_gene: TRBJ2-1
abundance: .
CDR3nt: TGTGCCAGCAGTGAAGCCCGGGGACTAGCTGACGGTGAGCAGTTCTTC
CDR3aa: CASSEARGLADGEQFF

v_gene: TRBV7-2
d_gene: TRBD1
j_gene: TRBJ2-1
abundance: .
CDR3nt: TGTGCCAGCAGCTTACCCACCAGGGGGTTCCGCCATGAGCAGTTCTTC
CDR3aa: CASSLPTRGFRHEQFF

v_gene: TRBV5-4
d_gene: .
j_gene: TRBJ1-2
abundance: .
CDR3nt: TGTGCCAGCAGCTTGGAACAGAGGACTTATGGCTACACCTTC
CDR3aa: CASSLEQRTYGYTF

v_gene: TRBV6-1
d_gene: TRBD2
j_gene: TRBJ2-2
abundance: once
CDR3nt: TGTGCCAGCAGTGAAGCGTGGCTAGCGGAGCTGAACACCGGGGAGCTGTTTTTT
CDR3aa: CASSEAWLAELNTGELFF

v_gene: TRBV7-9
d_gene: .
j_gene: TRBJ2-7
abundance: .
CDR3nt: TGTGCCAGCAGCCTCGGACAGTTCCACGAGCAGTACTTC
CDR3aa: CASSLGQFHEQYF

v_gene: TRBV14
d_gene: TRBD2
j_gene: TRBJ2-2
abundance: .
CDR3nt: TGTGCCAGCAGCCTCTTGGTAGCGGGCGGTCTGGGAAACACCGGGGAGCTGTTTTTT
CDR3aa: CASSLLVAGGLGNTGELFF

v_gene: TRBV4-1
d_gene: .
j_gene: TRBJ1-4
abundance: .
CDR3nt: TGCGCCAGCAGCCAAGGGGGCAGCAGCTCTAATGAAAAACTGTTTTTT
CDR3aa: CASSQGGSSSNEKLFF

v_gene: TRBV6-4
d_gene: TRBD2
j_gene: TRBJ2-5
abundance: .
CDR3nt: TGTGCCAGCAGTGACTCGAGGCTAGCGGTCTACCGGGAGACCCAGTACTTC
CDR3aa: CASSDSRLAVYRETQYF

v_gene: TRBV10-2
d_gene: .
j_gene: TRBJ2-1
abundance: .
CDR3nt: TGCGCCAGCAACGAGGGACTTTCCTACAATGAGCAGTTCTTC
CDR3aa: CASNEGLSYNEQFF

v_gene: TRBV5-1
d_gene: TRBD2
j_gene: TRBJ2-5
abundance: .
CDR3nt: TGCGCCAGCAAACTTGGTAATAGCGGGAGATCGGGGGAGACCCAGTACTTC
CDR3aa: CASKLGNSGRSGETQYF

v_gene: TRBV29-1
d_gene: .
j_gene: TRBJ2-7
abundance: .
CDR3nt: TGCAGCGCCGGGAGCAGCTCCTACGAGCAGTACTTC
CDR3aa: CSAGSSSYEQYF

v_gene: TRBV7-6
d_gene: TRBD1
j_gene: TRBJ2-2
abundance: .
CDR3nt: TGTGCCAGCAGCTTAGGTCACGGGACAGGGCTAACCGGGGAGCTGTTTTTT
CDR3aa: CASSLGHGTGLTGELFF

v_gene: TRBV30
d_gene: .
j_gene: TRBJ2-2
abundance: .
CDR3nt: TGTGCCTGGAGTCTGTCCCCCGGGGAGCTGTTTTTT
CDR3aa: CAWSLSPGELFF

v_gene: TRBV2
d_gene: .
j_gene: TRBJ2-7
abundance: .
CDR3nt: TGTGCCAGCAAAGGGGGGGCTTTATACGAGCAGTACTTC
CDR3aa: CASKGGALYEQYF

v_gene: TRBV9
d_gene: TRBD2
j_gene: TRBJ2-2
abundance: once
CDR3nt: TGTGCCAGCAGCGTAGCTACGGGGGGAACCGGGGAGCTGTTTTTT
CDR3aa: CASSVATGGTGELFF